This T cell receptor beta chain stems from a study of shared clonotypes between healthy human individuals. Turning to the study itself: Three plates each covered CD4 naive and memory; CD8 naive two, CD8 memory one.

The J segment lost 4 bases and the V segment lost 8 bases, leaving 10 bases of the junction unmatched. Germline lookup yields CDR1 GTSNPN and CDR2 SVGIG (reference sequence). CDR3 length: 14 amino acids. This clone was detected only once. Sequenced by immunoSEQ multiplex PCR; TCRdb stores in-frame clones only, minus some. The sample yields fewer than 2.5 million clones, 93% seen once. The authors divided CD4+ cells into CD45RA+ naive and CD45RA-negative memory subsets. The TCR originated in a man aged 18 to 29 in good health. Some clones in this sample may be carry-over from other donors' samples. The chain has TRBV30 and TRBJ1-2, with 10 bases lining up with TRBD1. The sequenced material came from naive CD4+ T cells from PBMCs. Subset of the sample: CD45RA+ positively selected. CDR3: CAQSRDRGFYGYTF. CDR3 coding DNA: TGTGCCCAATCCCGGGACAGGGGTTTCTATGGCTACACCTTC.